The rows below give T cell receptor beta chains drawn from one sample of a study of cytomegalovirus exposure and HLA in healthy donors. Clones were read by immunoSEQ multiplex PCR, and TCRdb kept only the in-frame ones, dropping some. Of approximately 150,000 clones detected, more than 60% appear once; the ten largest clones hold 8% to 13%. Sequencing was done on a sample of PBMCs. The receptors here all came from a man younger than 45 in good health and CMV-seropositive. CDR3s include the opening cysteine and the closing phenylalanine or tryptophan. The D gene is left open where the match is weak. Only part of the rows carry a size: once, few, many, or a class if the clone is expanded.

cdr3_length: 15; d_call: -; clone_size: -; v_call: TRBV11-2; j_call: TRBJ1-5; cdr3_aa: CASSRGDYSNQPQHF; cdr3_nt: TGTGCCAGCAGCCGGGGTGATTATAGCAATCAGCCCCAGCATTTT
cdr3_length: 13; d_call: -; clone_size: -; v_call: TRBV6-1; j_call: TRBJ2-5; cdr3_aa: CASSVADSGTQYF; cdr3_nt: TGTGCCAGCAGTGTAGCGGACTCAGGGACCCAGTACTTC
cdr3_length: 14; d_call: TRBD1; clone_size: -; v_call: TRBV5-1; j_call: TRBJ1-2; cdr3_aa: CASNPNGQAYGYTF; cdr3_nt: TGCGCCAGCAACCCTAACGGACAGGCCTATGGCTACACCTTC
cdr3_length: 13; d_call: -; clone_size: once; v_call: TRBV10-3; j_call: TRBJ2-1; cdr3_aa: CAITTGGIEEQFF; cdr3_nt: TGTGCCATCACCACCGGCGGGATCGAGGAGCAGTTCTTC
cdr3_length: 15; d_call: -; clone_size: -; v_call: TRBV10-1; j_call: TRBJ2-1; cdr3_aa: CASSDLAGSHNEQFF; cdr3_nt: TGCGCCAGCAGTGATTTGGCAGGATCCCACAATGAGCAGTTCTTC
cdr3_length: 15; d_call: TRBD2; clone_size: -; v_call: TRBV6-1; j_call: TRBJ2-1; cdr3_aa: CASPLRREGLNEQFF; cdr3_nt: TGTGCCAGCCCCCTGAGGCGGGAGGGCCTGAATGAGCAGTTCTTC
cdr3_length: 14; d_call: -; clone_size: -; v_call: TRBV11-3; j_call: TRBJ2-5; cdr3_aa: CASSRGREEETQYF; cdr3_nt: TGTGCCAGCAGCAGGGGCAGGGAGGAAGAGACCCAGTACTTC
cdr3_length: 14; d_call: -; clone_size: -; v_call: TRBV13; j_call: TRBJ2-1; cdr3_aa: CASSLDTGNNEQFF; cdr3_nt: TGTGCCAGCAGCTTAGACACAGGCAACAATGAGCAGTTCTTC
cdr3_length: 15; d_call: -; clone_size: -; v_call: TRBV19; j_call: TRBJ2-7; cdr3_aa: CASSITGTDTYEQYF; cdr3_nt: TGTGCCAGTAGTATCACAGGCACCGACACCTACGAGCAGTACTTC
cdr3_length: 17; d_call: TRBD1; clone_size: few; v_call: TRBV9; j_call: TRBJ2-2; cdr3_aa: CASSARRTGSNTGELFF; cdr3_nt: TGTGCCAGCAGCGCCAGGAGGACAGGATCGAACACCGGGGAGCTGTTTTTT
cdr3_length: 14; d_call: -; clone_size: few; v_call: TRBV27; j_call: TRBJ1-1; cdr3_aa: CASTPTGVYTEAFF; cdr3_nt: TGTGCCAGCACCCCTACGGGGGTTTACACTGAAGCTTTCTTT
cdr3_length: 16; d_call: TRBD1; clone_size: -; v_call: TRBV2; j_call: TRBJ2-5; cdr3_aa: CASSGQLTGTGETQYF; cdr3_nt: TGTGCCAGCAGTGGCCAATTGACAGGGACGGGGGAGACCCAGTACTTC
cdr3_length: 16; d_call: TRBD1; clone_size: -; v_call: TRBV19; j_call: TRBJ2-6; cdr3_aa: CASRLVDRAGANVLTF; cdr3_nt: TGTGCCAGCCGCCTAGTGGACAGGGCTGGGGCCAACGTCCTGACTTTC
cdr3_length: 17; d_call: -; clone_size: once; v_call: TRBV5-6; j_call: TRBJ1-3; cdr3_aa: CASSLEGRPHPGNTIYF; cdr3_nt: TGTGCCAGCAGCTTGGAGGGGAGGCCCCACCCTGGAAACACCATATATTTT
cdr3_length: 15; d_call: TRBD2; clone_size: -; v_call: TRBV5-1; j_call: TRBJ2-1; cdr3_aa: CASSQAGAWYNEQFF; cdr3_nt: TGCGCCAGCAGTCAGGCGGGAGCATGGTACAATGAGCAGTTCTTC
cdr3_length: 13; d_call: TRBD1; clone_size: -; v_call: TRBV11-1; j_call: TRBJ1-1; cdr3_aa: CASSSLGTDKAFF; cdr3_nt: TGTGCCAGCAGCAGCCTTGGGACAGACAAAGCTTTCTTT
cdr3_length: 14; d_call: -; clone_size: -; v_call: TRBV14; j_call: TRBJ2-7; cdr3_aa: CASSQVPQTAEQYF; cdr3_nt: TGTGCCAGCAGCCAAGTGCCACAGACGGCCGAGCAGTACTTC
cdr3_length: 17; d_call: -; clone_size: -; v_call: TRBV5-6; j_call: TRBJ1-4; cdr3_aa: CASSLYGGSATNEKLFF; cdr3_nt: TGTGCCAGCAGCTTGTATGGGGGGAGTGCAACTAATGAAAAACTGTTTTTT
cdr3_length: 15; d_call: TRBD2; clone_size: -; v_call: TRBV5-4; j_call: TRBJ2-7; cdr3_aa: CASNPKGRADYEQYF; cdr3_nt: TGTGCCAGCAACCCGAAGGGGAGGGCCGACTACGAGCAGTACTTC
cdr3_length: 15; d_call: -; clone_size: -; v_call: TRBV18; j_call: TRBJ2-5; cdr3_aa: CASSPITGTQETQYF; cdr3_nt: TGTGCCAGCTCACCAATAACGGGAACTCAAGAGACCCAGTACTTC
cdr3_length: 14; d_call: TRBD2; clone_size: -; v_call: TRBV10-3; j_call: TRBJ2-7; cdr3_aa: CATRLAGADYEQYF; cdr3_nt: TGTGCCACCCGACTAGCGGGGGCGGACTACGAGCAGTACTTC
cdr3_length: 17; d_call: -; clone_size: -; v_call: TRBV7-8; j_call: TRBJ2-6; cdr3_aa: CASSLAGGSSGANVLTF; cdr3_nt: TGTGCCAGCAGCTTAGCGGGGGGTAGCTCTGGGGCCAACGTCCTGACTTTC
cdr3_length: 14; d_call: -; clone_size: -; v_call: TRBV6-5; j_call: TRBJ1-1; cdr3_aa: CASSRVWELSEAFF; cdr3_nt: TGTGCCAGCAGCCGAGTATGGGAGCTCAGTGAAGCTTTCTTT
cdr3_length: 14; d_call: -; clone_size: -; v_call: TRBV7-9; j_call: TRBJ1-2; cdr3_aa: CASSLAPTTRGYTF; cdr3_nt: TGTGCCAGCAGCTTAGCGCCTACGACACGTGGCTACACCTTC
cdr3_length: 16; d_call: -; clone_size: -; v_call: TRBV27; j_call: TRBJ2-1; cdr3_aa: CASSSYPGQKYNEQFF; cdr3_nt: TGTGCCAGCAGTTCCTACCCCGGACAGAAATACAATGAGCAGTTCTTC
cdr3_length: 15; d_call: -; clone_size: -; v_call: TRBV13; j_call: TRBJ2-7; cdr3_aa: CASRQPEPPSYEQYF; cdr3_nt: TGTGCCAGCCGCCAGCCGGAGCCGCCCTCCTACGAGCAGTACTTC
cdr3_length: 14; d_call: -; clone_size: -; v_call: TRBV7-8; j_call: TRBJ1-2; cdr3_aa: CASSPGNSREGYTF; cdr3_nt: TGTGCCAGCAGCCCCGGGAACAGCCGGGAGGGCTACACCTTC
cdr3_length: 11; d_call: -; clone_size: -; v_call: TRBV29-1; j_call: TRBJ1-1; cdr3_aa: CSGDIGPEAFF; cdr3_nt: TGCAGCGGGGACATAGGCCCTGAAGCTTTCTTT
cdr3_length: 14; d_call: TRBD1; clone_size: -; v_call: TRBV5-1; j_call: TRBJ1-1; cdr3_aa: CASSATGLNTEAFF; cdr3_nt: TGCGCCAGCAGCGCGACAGGGTTAAACACTGAAGCTTTCTTT
cdr3_length: 13; d_call: TRBD2; clone_size: -; v_call: TRBV10-2; j_call: TRBJ2-1; cdr3_aa: CASGGTSVLEQFF; cdr3_nt: TGCGCCAGCGGCGGGACTAGCGTGCTTGAGCAGTTCTTC
cdr3_length: 17; d_call: -; clone_size: -; v_call: TRBV7-9; j_call: TRBJ1-6; cdr3_aa: CASSSIGRGVPNSPLHF; cdr3_nt: TGTGCCAGCAGCTCGATAGGAAGGGGCGTTCCTAATTCACCCCTCCACTTT
cdr3_length: 15; d_call: -; clone_size: few; v_call: TRBV28; j_call: TRBJ2-3; cdr3_aa: CASDVGGQSTDTQYF; cdr3_nt: TGTGCCAGCGATGTCGGGGGACAGAGCACAGATACGCAGTATTTT
cdr3_length: 16; d_call: TRBD2; clone_size: -; v_call: TRBV27; j_call: TRBJ2-3; cdr3_aa: CASSLLAGGGTDTQYF; cdr3_nt: TGTGCCAGCAGTTTACTTGCGGGAGGGGGGACAGATACGCAGTATTTT
cdr3_length: 17; d_call: TRBD2; clone_size: -; v_call: TRBV10-2; j_call: TRBJ2-3; cdr3_aa: CASSDWGSGEGTDTQYF; cdr3_nt: TGCGCCAGCAGTGATTGGGGTAGCGGGGAAGGCACAGATACGCAGTATTTT
cdr3_length: 14; d_call: TRBD2; clone_size: few; v_call: TRBV28; j_call: TRBJ2-2; cdr3_aa: CASSLAGGTGELFF; cdr3_nt: TGTGCCAGCAGTTTAGCGGGAGGGACCGGGGAGCTGTTTTTT
cdr3_length: 14; d_call: TRBD2; clone_size: -; v_call: TRBV27; j_call: TRBJ2-2; cdr3_aa: CASSLSSGTGELFF; cdr3_nt: TGTGCCAGCAGTTTATCTAGCGGGACCGGGGAGCTGTTTTTT
cdr3_length: 18; d_call: TRBD2; clone_size: -; v_call: TRBV5-1; j_call: TRBJ2-3; cdr3_aa: CASSLSSHSGRAPDTQYF; cdr3_nt: TGCGCCAGCAGCTTGAGTAGCCATAGCGGGAGGGCCCCAGATACGCAGTATTTT
cdr3_length: 14; d_call: -; clone_size: -; v_call: TRBV15; j_call: TRBJ2-3; cdr3_aa: CATSRGTPTDTQYF; cdr3_nt: TGTGCCACCAGCCGAGGGACTCCCACAGATACGCAGTATTTT
cdr3_length: 16; d_call: -; clone_size: -; v_call: TRBV30; j_call: TRBJ2-6; cdr3_aa: CAWRWGGDPGANVLTF; cdr3_nt: TGTGCCTGGAGGTGGGGGGGCGATCCTGGGGCCAACGTCCTGACTTTC
cdr3_length: 16; d_call: TRBD1; clone_size: -; v_call: TRBV5-1; j_call: TRBJ1-3; cdr3_aa: CASSQTGTGSGNTIYF; cdr3_nt: TGCGCCAGCAGCCAAACCGGGACAGGCTCTGGAAACACCATATATTTT
cdr3_length: 15; d_call: TRBD1; clone_size: -; v_call: TRBV28; j_call: TRBJ2-7; cdr3_aa: CASSLPTGGNYEQYF; cdr3_nt: TGTGCCAGCAGTCTACCGACAGGGGGTAATTACGAGCAGTACTTC